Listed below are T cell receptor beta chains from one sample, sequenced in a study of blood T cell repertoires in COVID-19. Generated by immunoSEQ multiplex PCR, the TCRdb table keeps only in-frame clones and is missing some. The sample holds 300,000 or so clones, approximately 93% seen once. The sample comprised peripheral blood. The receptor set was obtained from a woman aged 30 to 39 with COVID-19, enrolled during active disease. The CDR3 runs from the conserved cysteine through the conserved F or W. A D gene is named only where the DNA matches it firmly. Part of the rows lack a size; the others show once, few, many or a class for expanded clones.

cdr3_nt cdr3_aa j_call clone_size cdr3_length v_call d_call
TGTGCCAGTAGTATAGATGGACTAGCCCGAGGCTACAATGAGCAGTTCTTC CASSIDGLARGYNEQFF TRBJ2-1 - 17 TRBV19 TRBD2
TGTGCCAGCAGCCGGGGACAGGGGATGAACACTGAAGCTTTCTTT CASSRGQGMNTEAFF TRBJ1-1 once 15 TRBV7-6 TRBD1
TGTGCCACCAGCAGGAAACTAGCGGGAATTGAGACCCAGTACTTC CATSRKLAGIETQYF TRBJ2-5 - 15 TRBV15 TRBD2
TGTGCCAGCAGCGAGTCAGGGGGGCTTATAGGATTGAAACTGTTTTTT CASSESGGLIGLKLFF TRBJ1-4 - 16 TRBV2 TRBD1
TGTGCCTGGAGGGGGGGTCTGGGACGGCCGAACACTGAAGCTTTCTTT CAWRGGLGRPNTEAFF TRBJ1-1 - 16 TRBV30 -
TGTGCCAGTAGTATAGGTAGCGGAACAGAAAACATTCAGTACTTC CASSIGSGTENIQYF TRBJ2-4 - 15 TRBV19 -
TGTGCCAGCAGCTCCCGTCCTCAGGGAGGCGAGCAGTACTTC CASSSRPQGGEQYF TRBJ2-7 - 14 TRBV11-2 -
TGTGCCAGCAGCCAAACCTGGGACAAAAATCAGCCCCAGCATTTT CASSQTWDKNQPQHF TRBJ1-5 - 15 TRBV7-9 -
TGTGCCAGCAGCCCAAGGACAGGGGCGCCCTACGAGCAGTACTTC CASSPRTGAPYEQYF TRBJ2-7 - 15 TRBV5-6 TRBD1
TGTGCCAGCAGCCAGACAGGGGGCTATGGCTACACCTTC CASSQTGGYGYTF TRBJ1-2 - 13 TRBV7-9 TRBD1
TGTGCCAGTAGTACCTTTACAGGGAATCAGCCCCAGCATTTT CASSTFTGNQPQHF TRBJ1-5 - 14 TRBV19 -
TGCGCCAGCAGCCTGACGGGACACCCGAACACTGAAGCTTTCTTT CASSLTGHPNTEAFF TRBJ1-1 - 15 TRBV4-1 -
TGCAGTGCTAGTCAGGACTCTGGGGCCAACGTCCTGACTTTC CSASQDSGANVLTF TRBJ2-6 - 14 TRBV20-1 -
TGCGCCAGCAGGGGGACTAGCCCCAACCAAGAGACCCAGTACTTC CASRGTSPNQETQYF TRBJ2-5 - 15 TRBV5-1 TRBD2
TGCGCCAGCAGCGCCTCGGGACAGACTACTCCCGGGGTTGAGCTGTTTTTT CASSASGQTTPGVELFF TRBJ2-2 - 17 TRBV5-1 TRBD1
TGTGCCAGCAGCTTGGCACTGCACGAGCAGTACTTC CASSLALHEQYF TRBJ2-7 - 12 TRBV5-6 -
TGTGCCAGTAGTATAAGGGGCAGGGGGCATGAAGCTTTCTTT CASSIRGRGHEAFF TRBJ1-1 - 14 TRBV19 TRBD1
TGTGCCAGCAGCGTCCAAGGCAGGGGGCCCGGGGAGCTGTTTTTT CASSVQGRGPGELFF TRBJ2-2 - 15 TRBV9 TRBD1
TGTGCCAGCAGGAAGACAGGGGGCGAAGAGACCCAGTACTTC CASRKTGGEETQYF TRBJ2-5 - 14 TRBV2 TRBD1
TGTGCCAGCAGTAGTATCCGGGACAACTCTAACTATGGCTACACCTTC CASSSIRDNSNYGYTF TRBJ1-2 - 16 TRBV27 -
TGCAGTGCTTGGACTAGTTCCGAGCAGTACTTC CSAWTSSEQYF TRBJ2-7 - 11 TRBV20-1 TRBD2
TGTGCCAGCAGTCCCCAGGGAAATTCACCCCTCCACTTT CASSPQGNSPLHF TRBJ1-6 - 13 TRBV27 -
TGTGCCAGTAGTACCCGGACAGAAGAGACCCAGTACTTC CASSTRTEETQYF TRBJ2-5 once 13 TRBV19 -
TGTGCCAGCAGTTATGACAGGAGGAACACTGAAGCTTTCTTT CASSYDRRNTEAFF TRBJ1-1 - 14 TRBV27 -
TGTGCCAGCAGCTTAGTCGGGTCCCGGGTCGGGAGCACTGAAGCTTTCTTT CASSLVGSRVGSTEAFF TRBJ1-1 - 17 TRBV7-8 -
TGTGCCATCAGTGATGGGGGACAGGGAAGGGCTGGAAACACCATATATTTT CAISDGGQGRAGNTIYF TRBJ1-3 - 17 TRBV10-3 TRBD1
TGTGCCAGTAGTATGGGTTTCGGGGGCTCCTACGAGCAGTACTTC CASSMGFGGSYEQYF TRBJ2-7 - 15 TRBV19 -
TGTGCCAGCAGCTTTAGCGCAATGAGGGACTACGAGCAGTACTTC CASSFSAMRDYEQYF TRBJ2-7 - 15 TRBV7-2 -
TGTGCCAGCTCCTTGGGAGGCTACGAGCAGTACTTC CASSLGGYEQYF TRBJ2-7 - 12 TRBV27 -
TGTGCCAGCAGCCTGACAGGGGCCGAGCAGTACTTC CASSLTGAEQYF TRBJ2-7 few 12 TRBV12-3/TRBV12-4 TRBD1
TGTGCCAGCTCCCTCCTTGCGGGGGAGCAGTTCTTC CASSLLAGEQFF TRBJ2-1 - 12 TRBV18 -
TGTGCCAGCAGTTTAAACGGACTAGCGGGACGCGAGCAGTACTTC CASSLNGLAGREQYF TRBJ2-7 - 15 TRBV27 TRBD2
TGTGCCAGCAGTGTGGACAGGGTAAATGGAAACACCATATATTTT CASSVDRVNGNTIYF TRBJ1-3 - 15 TRBV2 TRBD1
TGTGCCAGCTCCTCCCGGGCCGGGGACGAGCAGTACTTC CASSSRAGDEQYF TRBJ2-7 once 13 TRBV18 -
TGTGCCAGCAGCGCGAGGGCGTCCGGGGCCAACGTCCTGACTTTC CASSARASGANVLTF TRBJ2-6 - 15 TRBV28 -
TGTGCCAGCTCACCACCGTGGTCCGTAGGGGGTGGCACAGATACGCAGTATTTT CASSPPWSVGGGTDTQYF TRBJ2-3 - 18 TRBV18 -
TGTGCCAGCAGTGAAATCCTTAGCGGGAGCTTCACAGATACGCAGTATTTT CASSEILSGSFTDTQYF TRBJ2-3 - 17 TRBV6-1 TRBD2